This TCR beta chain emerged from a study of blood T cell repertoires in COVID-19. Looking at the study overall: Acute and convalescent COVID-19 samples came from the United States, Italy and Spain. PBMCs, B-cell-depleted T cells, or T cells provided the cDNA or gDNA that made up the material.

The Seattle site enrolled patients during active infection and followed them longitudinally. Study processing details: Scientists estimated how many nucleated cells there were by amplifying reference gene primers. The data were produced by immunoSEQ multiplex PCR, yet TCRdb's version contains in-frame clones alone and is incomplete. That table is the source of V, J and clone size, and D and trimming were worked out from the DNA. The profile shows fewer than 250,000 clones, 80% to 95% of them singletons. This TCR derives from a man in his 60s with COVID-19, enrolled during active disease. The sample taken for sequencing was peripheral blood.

The chain's CDR3 is CASSARPGGFGNTIYF. In DNA, the CDR3 is TGTGCCAGCAGCGCTCGTCCAGGGGGCTTTGGAAACACCATATATTTT. The gene calls are TRBV9 and TRBJ1-3, with 8 bases fitting TRBD1. This CDR3 has 16 residues. CDR1 SGDLS and CDR2 YYNGEE come from the germline V gene. The junction had 8 bases not matched to a gene; V was cut back by 3 bases and J by 3 bases.